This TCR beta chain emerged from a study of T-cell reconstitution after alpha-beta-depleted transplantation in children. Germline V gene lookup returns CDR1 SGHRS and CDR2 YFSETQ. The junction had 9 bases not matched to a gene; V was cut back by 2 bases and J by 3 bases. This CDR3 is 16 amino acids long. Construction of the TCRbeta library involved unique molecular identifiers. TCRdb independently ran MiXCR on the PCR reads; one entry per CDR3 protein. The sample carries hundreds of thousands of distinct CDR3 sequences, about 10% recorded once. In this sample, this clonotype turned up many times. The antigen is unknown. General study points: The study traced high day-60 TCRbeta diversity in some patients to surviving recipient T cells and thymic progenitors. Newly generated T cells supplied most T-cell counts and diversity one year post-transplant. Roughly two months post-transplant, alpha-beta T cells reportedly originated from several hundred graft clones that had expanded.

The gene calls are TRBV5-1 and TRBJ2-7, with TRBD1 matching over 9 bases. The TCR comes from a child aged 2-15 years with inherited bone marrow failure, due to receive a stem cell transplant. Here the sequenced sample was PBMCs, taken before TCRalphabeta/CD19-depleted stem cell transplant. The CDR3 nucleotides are TGCGCCAGCAGCTTAAGTGGACAGGGGCGTTACTACGAGCAGTACTTC. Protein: CASSLSGQGRYYEQYF.